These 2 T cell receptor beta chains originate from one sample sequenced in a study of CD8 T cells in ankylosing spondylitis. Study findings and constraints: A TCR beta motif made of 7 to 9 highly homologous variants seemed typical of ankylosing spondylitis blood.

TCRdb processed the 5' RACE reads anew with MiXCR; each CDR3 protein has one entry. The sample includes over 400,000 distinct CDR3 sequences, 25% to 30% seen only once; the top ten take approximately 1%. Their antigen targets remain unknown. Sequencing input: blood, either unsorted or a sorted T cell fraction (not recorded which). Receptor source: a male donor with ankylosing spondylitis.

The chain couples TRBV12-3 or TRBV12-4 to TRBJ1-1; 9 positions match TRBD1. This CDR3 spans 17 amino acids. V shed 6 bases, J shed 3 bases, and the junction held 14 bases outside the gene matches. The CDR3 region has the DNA TGTGCCAGCAGCAAAGGGACAGGGTCTAGGGGGGACACTGAAGCTTTCTTT. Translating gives CASSKGTGSRGDTEAFF.

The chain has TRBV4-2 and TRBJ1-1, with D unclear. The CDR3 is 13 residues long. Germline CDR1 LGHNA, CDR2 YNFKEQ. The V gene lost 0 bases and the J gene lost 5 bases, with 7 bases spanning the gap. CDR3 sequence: CASSQEGETEAFF. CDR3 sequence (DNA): TGTGCCAGCAGCCAAGAAGGCGAAACTGAAGCTTTCTTT.